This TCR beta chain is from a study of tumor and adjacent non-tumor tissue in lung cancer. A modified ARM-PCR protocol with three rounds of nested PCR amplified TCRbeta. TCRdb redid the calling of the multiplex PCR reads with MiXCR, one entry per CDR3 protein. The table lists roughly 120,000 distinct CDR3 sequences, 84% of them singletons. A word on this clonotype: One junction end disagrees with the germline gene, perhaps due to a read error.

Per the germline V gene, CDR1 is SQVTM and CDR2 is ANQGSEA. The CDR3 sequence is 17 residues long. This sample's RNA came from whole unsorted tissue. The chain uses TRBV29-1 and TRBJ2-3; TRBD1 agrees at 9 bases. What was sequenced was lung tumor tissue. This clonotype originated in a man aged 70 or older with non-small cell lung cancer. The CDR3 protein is CSLLPCLTGGDTDTQYF. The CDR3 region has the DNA TGCAGCTTACTCCCATGTCTGACAGGGGGGGACACAGATACACAGTATTTT.